The T cell receptor beta chain described here comes from a study of cytomegalovirus exposure and HLA in healthy donors (dated by TCRdb to 2017 to 2019). Some background on the complete study: An earlier analysis of several hundred of the donors reported approximately 270 Gb of sequence data and some 100 million unique TCR beta sequences from around 200 million T cells. In addition to the first cohort of roughly 700 subjects, a separate validation cohort of 120 different subjects was used. Across 300 to 400 genotyped donors of the cohort, an average of approximately 220,000 unique TCR beta nucleotide sequences per donor were sequenced, and 15% to 20% of those sequences were non-productive. HLA typing included class I and class II loci at four-digit resolution. To predict cytomegalovirus infection status, the study brought together high-throughput TCR immunosequencing, statistical association of individual TCRs with disease status, and machine learning. Donor age, sex, ethnicity and CMV serostatus were compiled alongside the repertoire data. To decide whether each TCR beta V gene segment behaved as functional or pseudogenic, an earlier analysis of some 600 of the donors relied on high-throughput TCR beta sequencing. A later genetic analysis used genome-wide SNP genotypes for about 60% of the roughly 700 donors, treating that subset as a discovery cohort. The aim of the study was to test whether cataloging public T cell receptors could identify signatures of past pathogen exposure. Rather than drawing on any new phenotypic data, the later analysis identified candidate immune exposures from TCR beta sequences and the way those sequences occurred across donors. All discovery cohort repertoires had been generated using a single sequencing platform. Typing coverage varied by locus: roughly 629-630 donors for A, B, C, DRB1 and DQB1; more than 500 for DQA1; over 600 for DPA1; approximately 470 for DPB1. About five DR-DQ haplotypes were treated as single units for association and clustering because of strong linkage in the cohort. A later analysis re-examined previously published TCR beta repertoires from around 670 donors and added high-resolution HLA genotyping to investigate patterns of TCR occurrence. An early release that covered about 600 HLA-typed donors contained around 300 gigabases of sequencing data and about 84 million unique TCR sequences. The T cell repertoires of several hundred subjects were profiled by immunosequencing and related to cytomegalovirus serostatus. Of the roughly 390 genotyped donors, around 81% fell in the genetic ancestry cluster associated with self-reported Caucasian donors. Study-wide findings and limitations: A later genetic analysis reported fewer N-insertions in productive TCRs among donors in an Asian-associated ancestry cluster than the roughly 700-donor mean. This cohort had only TCR beta chains sequenced, and the lack of alpha or paired-chain data limited which features could be detected. In a later analysis, HLA-associated TCR beta chains were found to be more clonally expanded and to have lower generation probabilities than equally common non-associated chains. A few of the identified cytomegalovirus-associated TCR beta chains were confirmed in vitro to be specific for cytomegalovirus antigens. CMV serostatus was the only immune exposure information available for the cohort. Specific HLA alleles were associated with 15,000 to 20,000 TCR beta sequences at a false discovery rate of 0.05 in a later analysis. Because counts were too low, 15 to 20 rarely observed V segments, including chromosome 9 orphons, were excluded from the earlier analysis of 587 of the donors. In both the original and validation cohorts, the classifier was reported to diagnose cytomegalovirus status with high specificity and sensitivity. HLA typing was unavailable for some donors at each locus, so association tests used only the typed subset. According to a later analysis, TCR association rates differed among HLA loci, with DRB1 alleles showing the most associated TCRs and HLA-C alleles showing the fewest. Across donors, most TCR sequences were observed very rarely, whereas some public TCRs were present in many individuals. In the study, some 180 TCR beta chains were listed as associated with cytomegalovirus. Because the 87-base-pair reads could not distinguish some IMGT-functional V segments, including TRBV6-2 and TRBV6-3, those segments were excluded. The authors suggested that the approach could potentially be extended to other disease states and immunological phenotypes. An association between a missense DCLRE1C variant and V-gene and J-gene trimming of TCR beta chains was found in a later genetic analysis and replicated in an independent cohort. A group of highly shared sequence variants was considered likely to be a technical artifact of the sequencing pipeline. Most CMV-associated TCR beta chains appeared to be HLA-restricted in a later analysis, and the HLA associations seemed to be driven largely by CMV exposure. Roughly uniform sequencing depth across donors was assumed in presence/absence analyses, although this assumption may not hold. In an earlier analysis of more than 450 of the donors, most TCR beta V segments were observed in productive rearrangements about 87% or about 30% of the time, broadly matching IMGT annotations. A further reported finding was that TCR beta sequences accurately predicted the HLA-A and HLA-B alleles for most subjects in the first cohort. In a later analysis, several top co-occurrence clusters were reported to appear linked to parvovirus B19, influenza, CMV and Epstein-Barr virus. When HLA alleles, especially DR and DQ, strongly co-occurred, TCR associations were difficult to assign to individual alleles. Linkage disequilibrium might explain the correlated functional status among segregating V segments, but an unknown experimental factor could not be excluded.

The germline V gene yields SGHRS for CDR1 and YFSETQ for CDR2. The CDR3 goes from the cysteine to the phenylalanine over 13 residues. CDR3 DNA only is kept here, 39 bases in frame from base 1. V was cut back by 2 bases and J by 12 bases, leaving a gap of 12 bases between them. This clone is a singleton in its sample. It lacks a known antigen. No base quality information exists; no much larger clone differs at one position. The cohort was made up of several hundred healthy bone marrow donors. Cohort members were all nominally healthy when sampled, although unrecorded immune exposures were likely present. The donor was CMV seronegative and belonged to the group of 352 seronegative cohort members. Every donor gave a peripheral blood sample, and the peripheral blood mononuclear cells from that sample were used for TCR beta sequencing. The Qiagen DNeasy Blood Extraction Kit was used to extract genomic DNA from the blood cell samples.

Library preparation used the immunoSEQ multiplex PCR assay. A mixture of 60 forward primers for TCR Vbeta segments and 13 reverse primers for TCR Jbeta segments was used in the multiplex PCR. A multiplex PCR assay on genomic DNA amplified the CDR3 region of rearranged TCR beta genes. The amplified TCR beta libraries were sequenced on the Illumina HiSeq System as 87-base-pair reads. In the source study's methods: A later analysis tallied 80 million to 95 million unique TCR beta chains across the approximately 670 repertoires, and some 10 million of those chains were shared by two or more donors. Raw reads were error-corrected and collapsed into unique sequences with a nearest-neighbor algorithm that merged closely related sequences to remove PCR and sequencing errors. V, D and J gene segments were assigned by aligning CDR3 sequences to IMGT reference sequences. For a sequence to be retained, a match of at least six nucleotides was required to both a V gene segment and a J gene segment. A rearrangement counted as productive if the CDR3 had no stop codons and remained in frame with V and J, and every other rearrangement counted as non-productive. CDR3 was defined according to IMGT convention as the region running from the second conserved V-encoded cysteine to the conserved J-encoded phenylalanine. The earlier analysis of some 540 of the donors excluded any sequence lacking an unambiguous match to a single V gene segment. An earlier analysis of approximately 590 of the donors called V segments functional above 56.7% productive rearrangements and segregating when the between-donor standard deviation exceeded 5%. A statistical classification framework was built to diagnose cytomegalovirus status from the catalog of TCR beta chain sequences. V and J gene assignment, in a later analysis, came from comparing TCR nucleotide sequences with IMGT/GENE-DB human TR gene sequences. Using the TCRdist pipeline, a later analysis assigned CDR3 sequences along with most-parsimonious VDJ recombination scenarios. In a later analysis, each TCR beta chain was defined by its CDR3 amino acid sequence together with its V-gene family, and reads without a unique V-gene family were excluded. To address suspected cross-contamination and a sequencing artifact, a later analysis removed several hundred highly shared, low-generation-probability nucleotide sequences. For each public chain, a later analysis derived a clonal expansion index from normalized ranks of inferred template counts within each repertoire. A later analysis computed generation probabilities with a VDJ recombination model fitted to out-of-frame rearrangements, and checked the results against IGoR. In a later analysis, hypergeometric tests were used to score TCR-TCR, TCR-HLA and TCR-CMV co-occurrence, with a repertoire-size bias correction applied to TCR pairs. To estimate false discovery rates, a later analysis permuted the HLA or CMV assignments 20 times. In a later analysis, co-occurring TCRs were grouped using DBSCAN, with TCRdist sequence similarity added in when clustering inside HLA-allele-positive subsets. Repertoires with fewer than 30,000 or more than 120,000 public chains, plus five repertoires with anomalous nucleotide sharing, were excluded from co-occurrence clustering. TCRdb stores this immuneACCESS table with in-frame sequences only. Part of the clones is absent; in the studies checked, under half of the shortfall reflects unresolved V genes, and no reason is known for the rest. D and trimming were read from the DNA, whereas the V and J calls and clone size are those reported in that table. The sample includes more than 110,000 clones, with about 82% observed a single time. The biggest ten clones account for about 2.2% of the sample.

The TCR originated in a man aged 25-40 years in good health and CMV-seronegative. Sequences were obtained from PBMCs. The chain was built from TRBV5-1 and TRBJ2-6; the D segment cannot be called with confidence. The CDR3 region reads CASSFQESGVLTF. The bases read TGCGCCAGCAGCTTCCAAGAGTCCGGCGTCCTGACTTTC.